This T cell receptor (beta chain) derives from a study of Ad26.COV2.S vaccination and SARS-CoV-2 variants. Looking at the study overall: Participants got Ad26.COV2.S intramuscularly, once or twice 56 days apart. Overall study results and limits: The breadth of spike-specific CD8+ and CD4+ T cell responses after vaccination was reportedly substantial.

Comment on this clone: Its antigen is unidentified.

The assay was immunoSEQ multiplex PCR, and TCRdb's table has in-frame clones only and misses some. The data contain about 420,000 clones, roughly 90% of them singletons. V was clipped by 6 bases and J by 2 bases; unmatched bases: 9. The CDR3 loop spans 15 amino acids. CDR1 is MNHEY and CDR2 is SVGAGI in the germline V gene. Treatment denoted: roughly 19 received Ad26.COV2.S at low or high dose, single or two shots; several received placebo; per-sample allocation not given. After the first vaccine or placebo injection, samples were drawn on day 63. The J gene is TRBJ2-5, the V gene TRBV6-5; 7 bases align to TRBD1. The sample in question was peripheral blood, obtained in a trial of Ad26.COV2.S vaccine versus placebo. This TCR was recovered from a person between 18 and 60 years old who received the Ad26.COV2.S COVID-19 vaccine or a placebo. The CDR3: CASRVRPRGQETQYF. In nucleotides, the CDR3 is TGTGCCAGCAGAGTGAGACCCAGGGGGCAAGAGACCCAGTACTTC.